The 13 T cell receptor beta chains reported below all come from one sample, sequenced in a study of post-analysis software for immune sequencing data (dated by TCRdb to the mid-2010s). What the work shows at the level of the full study, not this receptor alone: Patients showed significantly higher frequencies than controls for 4 or 5 TRBV segments, among them TRBV5-6, TRBV5-1 and TRBV20-1.

For these receptors, no antigen is known. Library method: PCR. Sequencer: Illumina HiSeq 2500. Unique molecular identifiers were incorporated into TCR beta cDNA libraries to reduce PCR and sequencing biases. TCRdb redid the processing of the public reads, applying fastp at Q25 and MiXCR, and retained in-frame beta chains. Rows merge per CDR3 protein into single entries with the most common DNA and genes. This sample is represented by about 820,000 distinct CDR3 sequences; roughly half of them were singletons. The ten largest clones capture approximately 4.5% of the sample. The sequencing input was blood. The receptors come from a girl aged 10 to 17 with multiple sclerosis.

V usage is TRBV12-3 or TRBV12-4 and J usage is TRBJ2-4, with TRBD1 matching over 10 bases. The J call may be incorrect, as the DNA end agrees better with TRBJ2-7. This CDR3 spans 15 amino acids. For the CDR3, the DNA is TGTGCCAGCAGTACACTACCGGGACAGGGGTACGAGCAGTACTTC. Translating it yields CASSTLPGQGYEQYF.

This clonotype was observed a handful of times. The rearrangement links TRBV7-9 to TRBJ2-5; TRBD1 matches 7 bases. This CDR3 spans 14 amino acids. From germline, CDR1 is SEHNR and CDR2 FQNEAQ (reference sequence). V lost 6 bases and J lost 3; bases outside the gene matches: 7. The CDR3: CASRPTGLEETQYF. The CDR3 region has the DNA TGTGCCAGCAGACCGACAGGGTTAGAAGAGACCCAGTACTTC.

The chain has TRBV11-2 and TRBJ1-2; D gene ambiguous. Germline V lookup: CDR1 SGHAT, CDR2 FQNNGV. Trimming removed 5 bases from V and 4 bases from J, with 11 bases in between. CDR3 size: 13 residues. The DNA for the CDR3 is TGTGCCAGCAGCCCAGACGTGCTCTATGGCTACACCTTC. It is translated as CASSPDVLYGYTF.

The chain is built from TRBV11-2 and TRBJ2-1, with 9 bases aligning to TRBD2. Losses at the gene ends were 5 bases for V and 15 bases for J; bases not matched to a gene: 17. CDR1 SGHAT and CDR2 FQNNGV come from the germline V gene. This CDR3 spans 15 amino acids. CDR3 sequence (DNA): TGTGCCAGCAGCCCCCGGGATAGCGGGAGTGTTGAGGGGTTCTTC. Translating it yields CASSPRDSGSVEGFF.

This clonotype turned up a few times. The chain joins TRBV20-1 to TRBJ1-2; D may be TRBD1 (5 bases). Trimming cost V 5 bases and J 6 bases, with 22 bases left between them. The V gene's germline CDR1 is DFQATT and CDR2 SNEGSKA (reference sequence). This CDR3 region has 15 residues. CDR3 sequence reads: CSAAGPGLRSHGYTF. The CDR3 DNA follows: TGCAGTGCTGCCGGTCCAGGGCTCCGGTCGCATGGCTACACCTTC.

This sequence joins TRBV11-2 and TRBJ1-5; D may be TRBD1 (5 bases). V was trimmed by 0 bases and J by 1 base, leaving 7 bases between them. CDR1 is SGHAT, CDR2 FQNNGV, per germline. The CDR3 contains 15 residues. The CDR3, as DNA: TGTGCCAGCAGCTTAGACCCAGGGAGCAATCAGCCCCAGCATTTT. Amino acid sequence: CASSLDPGSNQPQHF.

This rearrangement joins TRBV12-3 or TRBV12-4 to TRBJ2-1; maybe TRBD2 (6 bases). CDR3 length: 16 residues. Trimming took off 3 bases at V and 0 bases at J, with 12 bases between the two ends. CDR3 region: CASSFSDGSSYNEQFF. CDR3 in DNA: TGTGCCAGCAGTTTCTCGGACGGGAGCTCCTACAATGAGCAGTTCTTC.

The rearrangement joins TRBV12-3 or TRBV12-4 to TRBJ2-2; no clear D gene. The V gene lost 6 bases and the J gene lost 5 bases, with 7 bases spanning the gap. The CDR3 length is 12 residues. This chain's CDR3 is CASSYTTGELFF. The CDR3 bases are TGTGCCAGCAGCTACACTACCGGGGAGCTGTTTTTT.

As regards this clonotype: At one end the junction does not follow the germline gene, possibly because of a read error. J is TRBJ1-1 and V is TRBV6-6; possible D gene TRBD1, 5 bases. Germline CDR1 is MNHNY and CDR2 is SVGAGI (reference sequence). CDR3 length equals 14 residues. The CDR3 sequence is CASSYGGPNTEAFF. The DNA of the CDR3 is TGTGCCAGCAGTTACGGGGGTCCGAACACCGAAGCTTTCTTT.

This clonotype has a handful of counts. The chain employs TRBV5-1 and TRBJ2-5; 8 nucleotides align to TRBD2. V trimming: 0 bases; J trimming: 5 bases; junction bases outside the gene matches: 9. Per the germline V gene, CDR1 is SGHRS and CDR2 is YFSETQ. This CDR3 has 16 amino acids. CDR3: CASSLARLAIRETQYF. Written as DNA, the CDR3 is TGCGCCAGCAGCTTGGCCCGACTAGCGATTAGGGAGACCCAGTACTTC.

V is TRBV14 and J is TRBJ2-3; D is unclear. CDR1 and CDR2 from the germline V gene are SGHDN and FVKESK. The CDR3 length is 13 residues. Trimming removed 6 bases at V and 5 bases at J, with 12 bases between. CDR3 DNA: TGTGCCAGCAGTCTATTTATTAGAGATACGCAGTATTTT. This gives the protein CASSLFIRDTQYF.

There are a few counts of this clonotype. The chain links TRBV3-1 to TRBJ1-1; D is unclear. With 4 bases removed from V and 6 bases from J, the gap between germline ends came to 9 bases. Germline-derived CDR1 and CDR2 are LGHDT and YNNKEL (reference sequence). The CDR3 sequence is 12 residues long. The CDR3 nucleotides read TGTGCCAGCAGCCTGGGAACAGCTGAAGCTTTCTTT. Amino acid sequence: CASSLGTAEAFF.

This rearrangement joins TRBV7-2 to TRBJ2-3; D is undetermined. The germline CDR1 and CDR2 sequences are SGHTA and FQGNSA. With 5 bases removed from V and 2 bases from J, the gap between germline ends came to 14 bases. This CDR3 comprises 15 residues. In DNA, the CDR3 is TGTGCCAGCAGCCCTTGGGCTCAAGTCACAGATACGCAGTATTTT. Its protein product is CASSPWAQVTDTQYF.